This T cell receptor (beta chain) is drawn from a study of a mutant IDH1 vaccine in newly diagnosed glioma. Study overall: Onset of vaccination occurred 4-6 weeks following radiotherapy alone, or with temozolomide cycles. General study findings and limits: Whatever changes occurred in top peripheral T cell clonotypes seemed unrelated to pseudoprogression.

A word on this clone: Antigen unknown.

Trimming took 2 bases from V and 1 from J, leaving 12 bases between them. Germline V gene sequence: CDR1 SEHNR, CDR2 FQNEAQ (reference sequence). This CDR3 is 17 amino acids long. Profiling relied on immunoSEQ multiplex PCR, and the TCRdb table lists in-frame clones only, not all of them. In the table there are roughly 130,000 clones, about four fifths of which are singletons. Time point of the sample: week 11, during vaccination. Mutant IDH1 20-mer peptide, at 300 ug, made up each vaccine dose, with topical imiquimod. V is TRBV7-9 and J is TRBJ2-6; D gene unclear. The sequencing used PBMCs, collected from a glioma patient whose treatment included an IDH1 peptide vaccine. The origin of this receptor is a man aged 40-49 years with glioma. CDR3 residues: CASSLITKGSGANVLTF. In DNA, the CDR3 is TGTGCCAGCAGCTTAATTACGAAGGGTTCTGGGGCCAACGTCCTGACTTTC.